One sample yielded the 24 T cell receptor beta chains listed below, sequenced in a study of T cells in Graves' hyperthyroidism and ophthalmopathy. Template material for amplifying TCR beta CDR3 regions consisted of RNA transcripts. TCR CDR3 regions were first amplified by RT-PCR with HTBI primers. TCRdb re-called the multiplex PCR reads with MiXCR, one entry per CDR3 protein. The sample comprises around 440,000 distinct CDR3 sequences, 15% to 17% of which are singletons, and around 7% rests with the top ten. The sequencing sample was made of blood. These TCRs come from a woman under 30 with Graves' hyperthyroidism.

In this sample, this clonotype turned up many times. The chain uses TRBV5-8 and TRBJ1-2, with 10 positions matching TRBD1. The germline V gene has CDR1 SGHTS and CDR2 YDEGEE. This CDR3 comprises 16 residues. The trim removed 4 bases at V and 3 bases at J, leaving 9 bases unmatched. In DNA form, the CDR3 reads TGTGCCAGCAGCCCCTCCGGGACAGGGGTCCACTATGGCTACACCTTC. Protein product: CASSPSGTGVHYGYTF.

This clonotype was seen at least ten times. The gene calls are TRBV7-3 and TRBJ2-1, with 7 positions matching TRBD2. Germline V lookup: CDR1 SGHTA, CDR2 FQGTGA. V gave up 3 bases and J gave up 6 bases; unmatched junction bases: 8. The CDR3 is 15 residues long. The CDR3 spells CASSFSSGIGNEQFF. The CDR3 coding sequence is TGTGCCAGCAGCTTTTCTAGCGGTATAGGCAATGAGCAGTTCTTC.

This clonotype was counted ten times or more. The rearrangement uses TRBV18 and TRBJ1-4; D remains unclear. The CDR3 is 13 residues long. Per germline, CDR1 KGHSH and CDR2 LQKENI. V lost 3 bases to trimming and J lost 8 bases, with 10 bases between them. CDR3 protein: CASSPTTGEKLFF. The CDR3 coding sequence is TGTGCCAGCTCACCGACCACGGGGGAAAAACTGTTTTTT.

This clonotype showed up many times. This CDR3 is CASSLPSGLDTEAFF. CDR3 nucleotide sequence: TGCGCCAGCAGCTTACCCTCGGGCCTGGACACTGAAGCTTTCTTT. This sequence joins TRBV5-1 and TRBJ1-1; D not certain. V shed 2 bases and J shed 3 bases, with 14 bases lying between them. The germline CDR1 and CDR2 sequences are SGHRS and YFSETQ. The CDR3 contains 15 residues.

There are many counts of this clonotype. V usage is TRBV6-1 and J usage is TRBJ2-3; TRBD1 or TRBD2 may be the D gene (6 bases each). Germline assignment: CDR1 MNHNS and CDR2 SASEGT. The length of the CDR3 is 16 residues. The V end lost 6 bases, the J end lost 1 base, and 17 bases lay between the germline ends. CDR3 nucleotides: TGTGCCAGCAGCCCTTTAAGGGGGGATCGCACAGATACGCAGTATTTT. This codes for CASSPLRGDRTDTQYF.

This clonotype appeared a few times. This chain joins TRBV9 and TRBJ1-3; no clear D gene. From germline, CDR1 is SGDLS and CDR2 YYNGEE. V was trimmed by 4 bases and J by 1 base, leaving 9 bases between them. The CDR3 length is 14 residues. Written as DNA, the CDR3 is TGTGCCAGCAGCTCTGGGAGTTCTGGAAACACCATATATTTT. Its translation is CASSSGSSGNTIYF.

Details on this clonotype: One end of the junction is discordant with germline, which a read error may explain. This chain connects TRBV20-1 to TRBJ1-4, with 10 bases fitting TRBD1. CDR1 and CDR2 (germline): DFQATT, SNEGSKA (reference sequence). The CDR3 contains 15 residues. CDR3 loop: CNARPADRGEEKLFF. The CDR3 nucleotides read TGCAATGCTAGGCCTGCGGACAGGGGGGAAGAAAAACTGTTTTTT.

The sample holds a few counts of this clonotype. V gene TRBV6-9 combines with J gene TRBJ2-6, with a tentative D call TRBD2 (6 bases). The V gene's germline CDR1 is MNHGY and CDR2 SVAAGI. With 4 bases removed from V and 2 bases from J, the gap between germline ends came to 12 bases. The CDR3 totals 16 residues. The CDR3: CASSSLAGTGANVLTF. The CDR3 region has the DNA TGTGCCAGCAGTTCCCTCGCGGGGACTGGGGCCAACGTCCTGACTTTC.

This clonotype occurred once. This chain uses TRBV19 with TRBJ1-4, with a tentative D call TRBD1 (5 bases). Germline CDR1 reads LNHDA; CDR2 reads SQIVND (reference sequence). V lost 7 bases to trimming and J lost 2 bases, with 11 bases between them. The CDR3 is made up of 14 amino acids. CDR3 region: CASIDGATNEKLFF. In nucleotides, the CDR3 is TGTGCCAGTATTGATGGGGCGACTAATGAAAAACTGTTTTTT.

This chain connects TRBV28 to TRBJ2-7; D is uncertain. The V and J ends lost 4 bases and 7 bases respectively, with 23 bases between them. CDR1 MDHEN and CDR2 SYDVKM come from the germline V gene. The CDR3 is 16 residues long. The CDR3 DNA reads TGTGCCAGCAGTTCCCCCGGGCTGTGGGGAACATATGAGCAGTACTTC. It specifies CASSSPGLWGTYEQYF.

This clonotype was counted many times. This chain links TRBV6-2 or TRBV6-3 with TRBJ2-5, with 11 nucleotides matching TRBD2. Per germline, CDR1 MNHEY and CDR2 SVGEGT. V was clipped by 7 bases and J by 4 bases; unmatched bases: 17. CDR3 length: 18 residues. In DNA, the CDR3 is TGTGCCAGCACCCCGGCATTTCGTCTAGCGGGAGGCCGAGAGACCCAGTACTTC. It translates to CASTPAFRLAGGRETQYF.

There are many counts of this clonotype. The V gene is TRBV6-1, the J gene TRBJ2-7; TRBD1 matches 8 bases. Germline values: CDR1 MNHNS, CDR2 SASEGT. The CDR3 sequence is 15 residues long. V trimming: 5 bases; J trimming: 5 bases; junction bases outside the gene matches: 11. The CDR3 bases are TGTGCCAGCAGTTCAACCTTGGACAGGGAGGACGAGCAGTACTTC. This encodes CASSSTLDREDEQYF.

This clonotype was counted ten times or more. V is TRBV7-3 and J is TRBJ2-1; D ambiguous. The CDR3 sequence is 16 residues long. V was clipped by 1 base and J by 3 bases, with 13 bases between them. Germline CDR1 is SGHTA and CDR2 is FQGTGA. The CDR3 nucleotides read TGTGCCAGCAGCTTAATTAGCATAACTGGCTACAATGAGCAGTTCTTC. It yields the protein CASSLISITGYNEQFF.

This clonotype was counted a few times. This chain uses TRBV4-2 with TRBJ2-2; TRBD2 aligns across 16 bases. This CDR3 has 19 amino acids. Looked up from germline, CDR1 is LGHNA and CDR2 is YNFKEQ. Trimming cost V 0 bases and J 2 bases; bases outside gene matches: 3. The CDR3 region has the DNA TGTGCCAGCAGCCAAGAAGGGACTAGCGGGGGGGCTAACACCGGGGAGCTGTTTTTT. This codes for CASSQEGTSGGANTGELFF.

The table lists this clonotype with many counts. The V gene is TRBV12-3 or TRBV12-4, the J gene TRBJ2-7, with a possible D match to TRBD1 (6 bases). Deletions cut 3 bases from V and 2 bases from J, with 20 bases between. The CDR3 consists of 17 residues. The CDR3 here is CASSFRRSEQGAYEQYF. The CDR3 DNA reads TGTGCCAGCAGTTTTAGGAGGTCGGAACAGGGAGCCTACGAGCAGTACTTC.

This clonotype was counted at least ten times. In DNA, the CDR3 is TGTGCCAGCAGTTTAGGGTCAGGGGGCAATCAGCCCCAGCATTTT. Protein sequence: CASSLGSGGNQPQHF. The gene calls are TRBV12-3 or TRBV12-4 and TRBJ1-5; D might be TRBD1 (6 bases). The CDR3 is 15 residues long. V was trimmed by 1 base and J by 2 bases, leaving 9 bases between them.

This clonotype was seen ten or more times. The V gene is TRBV2, the J gene TRBJ2-1; 14 bases are a match to TRBD2. CDR1 and CDR2 from the germline V gene are SNHLY and FYNNEI. The CDR3 has 17 residues. Germline trimming cut 0 bases from V and 9 bases from J; bases unmatched to any gene: 7. The CDR3 bases are TGTGCCAGCAGTGAAGCGCAGACTAGCGGGGGGGAGGGTGAGCAGTTCTTC. This encodes CASSEAQTSGGEGEQFF.

The J gene is TRBJ2-3, the V gene TRBV13; 9 bases agree with TRBD1. The CDR3 totals 15 residues. CDR1 is PRHDT and CDR2 is FYEKMQ in the germline V gene (reference sequence). V shed 5 bases, J shed 4 bases, and the junction held 7 bases outside the gene matches. CDR3 protein: CASSRRDRASDTQYF. The CDR3 coding sequence is TGTGCCAGCAGCCGCCGGGACAGGGCGTCAGATACGCAGTATTTT.

The rearrangement uses TRBV5-8 and TRBJ1-5; D unclear. The germline CDR1 and CDR2 sequences are SGHTS and YDEGEE. The CDR3 is 13 residues long. The V gene lost 1 base and the J gene lost 3 bases, with 5 bases spanning the gap. For the CDR3, the DNA is TGTGCCAGCAGCTTGTTACCCAATCAGCCCCAGCATTTT. Encoded protein: CASSLLPNQPQHF.

This clonotype was seen many times. The chain couples TRBV28 to TRBJ1-2, with D hard to call. CDR3 size: 15 residues. The V gene's germline CDR1 is MDHEN and CDR2 SYDVKM. Between the trimmed V and J ends, which lost 1 base and 3 bases, there was a span of 12 bases. Written as DNA, the CDR3 is TGTGCCAGCAGTTTATCTCTGGGGTCCTACTATGGCTACACCTTC. This sequence encodes CASSLSLGSYYGYTF.

The sample holds many counts of this clonotype. The CDR3 region is CASSPWRGTNTIYF. For the CDR3, the DNA is TGTGCCAGCAGCCCCTGGCGGGGCACAAACACCATATATTTT. V gene TRBV28 combines with J gene TRBJ1-3; possible D gene TRBD1, 5 bases. Trimming shortened V by 6 bases and J by 6 bases, and 15 bases separated the two germline ends. The germline gives CDR1 MDHEN, CDR2 SYDVKM. CDR3 length: 14 amino acids.

This clonotype was counted only a few times. V gene TRBV10-3 combines with J gene TRBJ1-2; the match to TRBD1 covers 7 bases. Germline-derived CDR1 and CDR2 are ENHRY and SYGVKD. This CDR3 has 15 amino acids. Trimming took 2 bases from V and 3 from J; bases not matched to a gene: 6. In DNA form, the CDR3 reads TGTGCCATCAGTGAGGTCGTAGGGGGCCACTATGGCTACACCTTC. It is translated as CAISEVVGGHYGYTF.

The chain carries TRBV28 and TRBJ1-2; D gene unclear. CDR3 length equals 11 residues. Looked up from germline, CDR1 is MDHEN and CDR2 is SYDVKM. The V end lost 3 bases, the J end lost 6 bases, and 5 bases lay between the germline ends. CDR3 DNA sequence: TGTGCCAGCAGTTTGCCGGATGGCTACACCTTC. Translation: CASSLPDGYTF.

This clonotype has a count of ten or more. The chain employs TRBV27 and TRBJ1-2; no clear D. The germline gives CDR1 MNHEY, CDR2 SMNVEV (reference sequence). This CDR3 is built from 16 residues. Trimming shortened V by 6 bases and J by 8 bases, and 25 bases separated the two germline ends. The CDR3 DNA reads TGTGCCAGCAGCACTTCTCCGGGTATCCAGTTTCGGGGCTACACCTTC. Protein: CASSTSPGIQFRGYTF.